This T cell receptor (beta chain) came from a study of brain T cells in children with intractable seizures. Clones were read by immunoSEQ multiplex PCR, and TCRdb kept only the in-frame ones, dropping some. The sample includes about 80,000 clones, around 91% of them seen just once. The count of this clone is one. Its antigen is still unknown. Sequencing was limited to surgery cases with top T cell transcript signatures in brain tissue. Patients received at least one anti-epileptic drug before surgery. CDR1 is MDHEN and CDR2 is SYDVKM in the germline V gene. The V gene lost 7 bases and the J gene lost 6 bases, with 15 bases spanning the gap. The CDR3 sequence is 13 residues long. Study-level findings and limits: HCMV serostatus was not known, and viral specificity came from CDR3 similarity only. Pre-surgery blood may have been undersampled, hiding some clones.

The gene calls are TRBV28 and TRBJ1-2; tentative D call: TRBD1 (6 bases). The specimen comprised peripheral blood, sampled at surgery. This sequence originates from a girl aged 2 to 9 with Rasmussen encephalitis and intractable seizures. The CDR3 reads CASTLRGGDGYTF. CDR3 DNA sequence: TGTGCCAGCACCCTGAGGGGGGGGGATGGCTACACCTTC.